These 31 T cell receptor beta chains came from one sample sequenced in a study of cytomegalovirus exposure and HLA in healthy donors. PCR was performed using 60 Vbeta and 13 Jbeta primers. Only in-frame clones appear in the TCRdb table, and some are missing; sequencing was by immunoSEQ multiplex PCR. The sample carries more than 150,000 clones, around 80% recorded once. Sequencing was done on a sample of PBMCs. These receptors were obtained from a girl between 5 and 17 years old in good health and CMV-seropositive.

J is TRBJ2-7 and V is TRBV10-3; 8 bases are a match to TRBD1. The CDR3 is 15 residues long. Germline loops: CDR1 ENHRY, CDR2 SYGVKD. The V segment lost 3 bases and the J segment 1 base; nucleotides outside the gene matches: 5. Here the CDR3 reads CAISDGQGKSYEQYF. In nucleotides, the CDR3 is TGTGCCATCAGTGATGGACAGGGAAAGTCCTACGAGCAGTACTTC.

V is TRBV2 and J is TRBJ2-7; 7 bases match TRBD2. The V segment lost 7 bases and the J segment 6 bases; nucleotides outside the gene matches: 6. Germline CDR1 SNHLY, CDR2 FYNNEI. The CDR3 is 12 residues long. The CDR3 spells CASIKREGEQYF. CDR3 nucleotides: TGTGCCAGCATCAAGCGGGAAGGCGAGCAGTACTTC.

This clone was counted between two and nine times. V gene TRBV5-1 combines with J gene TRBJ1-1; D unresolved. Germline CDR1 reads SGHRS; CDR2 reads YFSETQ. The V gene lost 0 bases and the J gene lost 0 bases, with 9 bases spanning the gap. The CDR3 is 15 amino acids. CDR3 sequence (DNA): TGCGCCAGCAGCTTGGCCGTACAGCTGAACACTGAAGCTTTCTTT. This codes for CASSLAVQLNTEAFF.

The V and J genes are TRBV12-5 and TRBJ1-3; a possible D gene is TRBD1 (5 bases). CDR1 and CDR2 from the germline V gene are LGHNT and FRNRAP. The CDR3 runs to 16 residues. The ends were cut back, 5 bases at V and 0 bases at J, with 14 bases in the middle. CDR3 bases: TGTGCTAGTGGTCTTACGGTCGACAGCTCTGGAAACACCATATATTTT. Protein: CASGLTVDSSGNTIYF.

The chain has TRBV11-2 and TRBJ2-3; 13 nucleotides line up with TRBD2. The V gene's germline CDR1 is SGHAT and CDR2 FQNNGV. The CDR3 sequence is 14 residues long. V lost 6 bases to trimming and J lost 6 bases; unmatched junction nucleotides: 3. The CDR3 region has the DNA TGTGCCAGCAGGACTAGCGGGAGGCGGGATACGCAGTATTTT. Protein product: CASRTSGRRDTQYF.

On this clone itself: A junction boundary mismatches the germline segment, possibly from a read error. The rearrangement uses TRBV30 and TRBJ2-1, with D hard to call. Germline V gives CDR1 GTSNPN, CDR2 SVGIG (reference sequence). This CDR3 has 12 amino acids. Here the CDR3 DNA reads TGTGCCTGGAGTGTAGAACGTGCAGCGAATCTCTTC. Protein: CAWSVERAANLF.

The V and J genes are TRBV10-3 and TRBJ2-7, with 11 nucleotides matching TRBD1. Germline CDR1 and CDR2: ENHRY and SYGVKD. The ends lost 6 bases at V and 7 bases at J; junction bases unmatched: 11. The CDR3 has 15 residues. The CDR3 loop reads CAISGTGTGGDEQYF. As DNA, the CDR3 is TGTGCCATCAGCGGAACCGGGACAGGGGGAGATGAGCAGTACTTC.

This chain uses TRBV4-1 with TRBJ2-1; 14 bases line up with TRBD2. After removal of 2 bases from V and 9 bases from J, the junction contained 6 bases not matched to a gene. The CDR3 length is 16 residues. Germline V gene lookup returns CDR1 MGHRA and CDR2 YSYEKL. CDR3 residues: CASSQLGLAGEGEQFF. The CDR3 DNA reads TGCGCCAGCAGCCAATTGGGACTAGCGGGAGAGGGTGAGCAGTTCTTC.

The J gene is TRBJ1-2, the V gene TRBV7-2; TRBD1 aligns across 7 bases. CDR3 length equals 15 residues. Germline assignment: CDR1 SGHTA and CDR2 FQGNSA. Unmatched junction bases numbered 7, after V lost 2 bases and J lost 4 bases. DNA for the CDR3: TGTGCCAGCAGCTTAAGGGGGGCAGGGGGCTATGGCTACACCTTC. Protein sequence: CASSLRGAGGYGYTF.

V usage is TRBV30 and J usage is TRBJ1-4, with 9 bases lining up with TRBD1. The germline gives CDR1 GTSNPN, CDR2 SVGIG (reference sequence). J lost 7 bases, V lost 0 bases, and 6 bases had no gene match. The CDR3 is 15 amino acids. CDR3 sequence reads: CAWSVPGQGSEKLFF. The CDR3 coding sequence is TGTGCCTGGAGTGTACCGGGACAGGGAAGTGAAAAACTGTTTTTT.

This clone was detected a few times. CDR3 sequence reads: CAISDGTLIPTNTEAFF. The CDR3 DNA is TGTGCCATCAGTGACGGGACTCTCATTCCCACGAACACTGAAGCTTTCTTT. The chain recombines TRBV10-3 with TRBJ1-1; possibly TRBD1 for D (5 bases). The ends were cut back, 3 bases at V and 1 base at J, with 18 bases in the middle. The CDR3 is 17 amino acids. CDR1 is ENHRY, CDR2 SYGVKD, per germline.

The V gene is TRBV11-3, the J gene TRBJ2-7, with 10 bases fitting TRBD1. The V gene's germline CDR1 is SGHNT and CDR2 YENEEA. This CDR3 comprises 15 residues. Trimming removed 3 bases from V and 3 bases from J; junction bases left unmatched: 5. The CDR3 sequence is CASSLSGQGRYEQYF. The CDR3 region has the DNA TGTGCCAGCAGCTTGTCGGGACAGGGGCGCTACGAGCAGTACTTC.

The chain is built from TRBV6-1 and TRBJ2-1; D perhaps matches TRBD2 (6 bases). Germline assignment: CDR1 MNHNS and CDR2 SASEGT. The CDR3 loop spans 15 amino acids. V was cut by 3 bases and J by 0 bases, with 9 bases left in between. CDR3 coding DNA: TGTGCCAGCAGTGACCTAGCGACCTCCTACAATGAGCAGTTCTTC. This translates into CASSDLATSYNEQFF.

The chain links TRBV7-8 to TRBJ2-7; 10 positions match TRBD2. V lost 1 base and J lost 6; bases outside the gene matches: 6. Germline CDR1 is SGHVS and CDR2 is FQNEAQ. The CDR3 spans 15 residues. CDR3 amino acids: CASSLVGTSDFEQYF. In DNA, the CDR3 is TGTGCCAGCAGCTTAGTGGGGACTAGCGATTTCGAGCAGTACTTC.

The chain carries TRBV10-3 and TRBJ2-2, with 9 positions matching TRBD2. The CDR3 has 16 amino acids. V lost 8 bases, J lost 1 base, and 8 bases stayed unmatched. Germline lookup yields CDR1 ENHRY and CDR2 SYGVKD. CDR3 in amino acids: CAIPGSSGMNTGELFF. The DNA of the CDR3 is TGTGCCATCCCAGGTTCTAGCGGGATGAACACCGGGGAGCTGTTTTTT.

The CDR3 protein is CSVGTGNTIYF. CDR3 sequence (DNA): TGCAGTGTTGGCACCGGAAACACCATATATTTT. The genes are TRBV20-1 and TRBJ1-3, with D unresolved. There are 11 residues in the CDR3. Trimming left V 7 bases short and J 4 bases short, with 8 bases between. The germline CDR1 and CDR2 sequences are DFQATT and SNEGSKA (reference sequence).

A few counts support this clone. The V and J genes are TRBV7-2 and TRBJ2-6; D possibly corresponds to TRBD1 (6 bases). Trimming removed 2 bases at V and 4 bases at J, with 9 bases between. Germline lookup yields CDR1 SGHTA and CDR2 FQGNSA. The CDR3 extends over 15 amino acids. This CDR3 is CASSLQGYGANVLTF. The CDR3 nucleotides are TGTGCCAGCAGCTTACAGGGGTACGGGGCCAACGTCCTGACTTTC. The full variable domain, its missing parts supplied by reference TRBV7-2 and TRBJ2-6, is GAGVSQSPSNKVTEKGKDVELRCDPISGHTALYWYRQSLGQGLEFLIYFQGNSAPDKSGLPSDRFSAERTGGSVSTLTIQRTQQEDSAVYLCASSLQGYGANVLTFGAGSRLTVL.

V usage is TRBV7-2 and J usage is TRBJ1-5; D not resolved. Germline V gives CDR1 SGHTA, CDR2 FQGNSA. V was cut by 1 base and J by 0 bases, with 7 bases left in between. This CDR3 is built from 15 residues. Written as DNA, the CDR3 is TGTGCCAGCAGCTTAGGGCAGAATAGCAATCAGCCCCAGCATTTT. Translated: CASSLGQNSNQPQHF.

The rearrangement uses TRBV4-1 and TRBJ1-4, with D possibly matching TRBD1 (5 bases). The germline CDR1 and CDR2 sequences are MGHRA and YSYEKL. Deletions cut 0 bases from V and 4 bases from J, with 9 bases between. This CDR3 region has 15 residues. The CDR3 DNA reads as TGCGCCAGCAGCCAAGATGACAGATTTAATGAAAAACTGTTTTTT. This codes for CASSQDDRFNEKLFF.

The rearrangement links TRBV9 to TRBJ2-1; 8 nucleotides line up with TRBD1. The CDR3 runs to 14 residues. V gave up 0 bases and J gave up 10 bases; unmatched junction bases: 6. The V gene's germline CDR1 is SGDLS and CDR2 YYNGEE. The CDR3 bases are TGTGCCAGCAGCGTAGGGGACAGGCGTAGGGAGCAGTTCTTC. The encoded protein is CASSVGDRRREQFF.

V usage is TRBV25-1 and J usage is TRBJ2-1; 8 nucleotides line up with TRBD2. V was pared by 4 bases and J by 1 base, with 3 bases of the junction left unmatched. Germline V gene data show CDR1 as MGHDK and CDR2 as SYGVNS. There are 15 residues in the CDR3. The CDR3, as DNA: TGTGCCAGCAGTGCGACGGGAGGGTCCTACAATGAGCAGTTCTTC. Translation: CASSATGGSYNEQFF.

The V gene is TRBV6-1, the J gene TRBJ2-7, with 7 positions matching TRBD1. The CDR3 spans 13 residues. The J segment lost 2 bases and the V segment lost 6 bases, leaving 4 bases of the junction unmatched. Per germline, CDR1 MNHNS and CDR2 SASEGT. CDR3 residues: CASSPGQTYEQYF. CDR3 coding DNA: TGTGCCAGCAGCCCGGGACAGACCTACGAGCAGTACTTC.

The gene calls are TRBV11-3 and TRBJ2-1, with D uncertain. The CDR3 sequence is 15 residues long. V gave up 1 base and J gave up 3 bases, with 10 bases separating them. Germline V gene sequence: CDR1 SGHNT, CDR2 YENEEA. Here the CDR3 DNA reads TGTGCCAGCAGCTTAGGTGGTAGAATCTACAATGAGCAGTTCTTC. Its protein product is CASSLGGRIYNEQFF.

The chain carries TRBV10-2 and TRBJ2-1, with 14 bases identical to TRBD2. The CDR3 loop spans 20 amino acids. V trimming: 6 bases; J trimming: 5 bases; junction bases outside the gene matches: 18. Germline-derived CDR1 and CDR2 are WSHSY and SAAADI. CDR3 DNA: TGCGCCAGCAGACAACTCCCGGGACTAGCGGGAGAGGATAACGACAATGAGCAGTTCTTC. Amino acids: CASRQLPGLAGEDNDNEQFF.

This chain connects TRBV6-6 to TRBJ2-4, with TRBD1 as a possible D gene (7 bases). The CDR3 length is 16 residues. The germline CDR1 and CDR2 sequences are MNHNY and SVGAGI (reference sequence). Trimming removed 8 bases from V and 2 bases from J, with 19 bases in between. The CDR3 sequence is CASRITGDFSKNIQYF. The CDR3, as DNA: TGTGCCAGCCGTATTACAGGGGACTTTTCCAAAAACATTCAGTACTTC.

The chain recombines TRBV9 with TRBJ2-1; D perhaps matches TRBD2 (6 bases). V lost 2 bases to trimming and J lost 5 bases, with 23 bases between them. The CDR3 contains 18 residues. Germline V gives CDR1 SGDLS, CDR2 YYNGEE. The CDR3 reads CASSVRDVNPGLNNEQFF. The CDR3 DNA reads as TGTGCCAGCAGCGTTCGGGACGTAAATCCGGGACTCAACAATGAGCAGTTCTTC.

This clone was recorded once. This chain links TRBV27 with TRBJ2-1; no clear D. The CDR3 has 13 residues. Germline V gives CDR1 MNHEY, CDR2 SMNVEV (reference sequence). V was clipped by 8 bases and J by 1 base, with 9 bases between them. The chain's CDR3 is CASATVSYNEQFF. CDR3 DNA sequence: TGTGCCAGCGCCACGGTTTCCTACAATGAGCAGTTCTTC.

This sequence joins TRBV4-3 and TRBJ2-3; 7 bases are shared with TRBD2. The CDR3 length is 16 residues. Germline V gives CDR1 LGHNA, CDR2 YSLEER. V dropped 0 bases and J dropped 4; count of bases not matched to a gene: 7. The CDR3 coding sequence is TGCGCCAGCAGCCAAGATGGTGCGGGAGAGCCAGATACGCAGTATTTT. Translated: CASSQDGAGEPDTQYF.

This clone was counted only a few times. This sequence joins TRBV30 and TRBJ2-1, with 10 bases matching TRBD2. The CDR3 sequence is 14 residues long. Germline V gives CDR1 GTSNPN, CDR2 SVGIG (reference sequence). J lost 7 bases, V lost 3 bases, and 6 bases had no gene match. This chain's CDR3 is CAWRMLAGVNEQFF. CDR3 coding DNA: TGTGCCTGGAGGATGCTAGCGGGAGTGAATGAGCAGTTCTTC.

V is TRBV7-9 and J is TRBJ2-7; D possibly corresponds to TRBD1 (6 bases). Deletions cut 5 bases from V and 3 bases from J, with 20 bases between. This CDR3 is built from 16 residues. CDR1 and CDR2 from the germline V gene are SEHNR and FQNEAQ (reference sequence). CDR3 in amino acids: CASSGSRIGQYYEQYF. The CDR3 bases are TGTGCCAGCAGCGGCTCTCGAATTGGACAGTACTACGAGCAGTACTTC.

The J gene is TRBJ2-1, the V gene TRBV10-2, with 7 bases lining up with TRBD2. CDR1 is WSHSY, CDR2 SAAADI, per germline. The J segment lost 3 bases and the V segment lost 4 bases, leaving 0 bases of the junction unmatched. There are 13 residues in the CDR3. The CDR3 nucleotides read TGCGCCAGCAGTGGCGGGGGCTACAATGAGCAGTTCTTC. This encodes CASSGGGYNEQFF.